The 26 T cell receptor beta chains reported below all come from one sample, sequenced in a study of beta chain features in type 1 diabetes. Every bit of the isolated RNA underwent reverse transcription, so sequencing read expressed TCRB transcripts. Here immunoSEQ multiplex PCR was the method, and the copy in TCRdb shows in-frame clones only, minus some. Of hundreds of thousands of clones in the sample, 15% to 20% were seen once. Specimen: naive CD4+ T cells from blood. These receptors all come from a woman between 18 and 29 years old in good health.

The chain recombines TRBV7-2 with TRBJ2-3; D is ambiguous. V was cut by 1 base and J by 1 base, with 9 bases left in between. This CDR3 spans 15 amino acids. Germline lookup yields CDR1 SGHTA and CDR2 FQGNSA. CDR3: CASSLVSSGTDTQYF. CDR3 sequence (DNA): TGTGCCAGCAGCTTAGTGAGTTCCGGCACAGATACGCAGTATTTT.

A few counts support this clone. This sample also contains other DNA sequences that code for the same CDR3. This rearrangement joins TRBV7-2 to TRBJ2-3; TRBD2 might be the D (5 bases). The CDR3 totals 14 residues. Germline lookup yields CDR1 SGHTA and CDR2 FQGNSA. Deletions cut 2 bases from V and 2 bases from J, with 8 bases between. The CDR3, as DNA: TGTGCCAGCAGCTTACGGAGGATCACAGATACGCAGTATTTT. Its translation: CASSLRRITDTQYF. Looking up the rest from reference TRBV7-2 and TRBJ2-3 gives the full variable domain: GAGVSQSPSNKVTEKGKDVELRCDPISGHTALYWYRQSLGQGLEFLIYFQGNSAPDKSGLPSDRFSAERTGGSVSTLTIQRTQQEDSAVYLCASSLRRITDTQYFGPGTRLTVL.

This clone was observed a handful of times. This chain joins TRBV27 and TRBJ2-1, with D maybe TRBD2 (6 bases). Germline CDR1 is MNHEY and CDR2 is SMNVEV (reference sequence). V was trimmed by 7 bases and J by 7 bases, leaving 14 bases between them. The CDR3 has 13 amino acids. The CDR3 sequence is CASKLLARNEQFF. CDR3 nucleotides: TGTGCCAGCAAACTCCTAGCGCGGAATGAGCAGTTCTTC.

This clone has just a few counts. The genes are TRBV28 and TRBJ2-7; TRBD2 aligns across 7 bases. The CDR3 is 15 amino acids. The J segment lost 3 bases and the V segment lost 6 bases, leaving 11 bases of the junction unmatched. CDR1 MDHEN and CDR2 SYDVKM come from the germline V gene. DNA of the CDR3: TGTGCCAGCAGCCCTCTAGCGGATGGGATCTACGAGCAGTACTTC. As protein: CASSPLADGIYEQYF.

The chain recombines TRBV6-5 with TRBJ2-3; D is unclear. Per germline, CDR1 MNHEY and CDR2 SVGAGI. This CDR3 spans 11 amino acids. V lost 5 bases and J 4 bases, leaving 4 bases between the germline ends. The chain's CDR3 is CASSRADTQYF. CDR3 DNA: TGTGCCAGCAGTCGCGCAGATACGCAGTATTTT.

This clone occurred a few times. CDR3 in DNA: TGCGCCAGCAGCCATTTCCTAGCGGGTTACAATGAGCAGTTCTTC. Protein sequence: CASSHFLAGYNEQFF. The chain uses TRBV4-3 and TRBJ2-1; 8 bases align to TRBD2. CDR3 size: 15 residues. Germline V gene lookup returns CDR1 LGHNA and CDR2 YSLEER. The ends lost 3 bases at V and 4 bases at J; junction bases unmatched: 5.

This clone has just a few counts. The germline gene is not matched at one end of the junction; a read error may be the cause. The genes are TRBV6-5 and TRBJ2-7; D is possibly TRBD2 (5 bases). This CDR3 comprises 12 residues. From germline, CDR1 is MNHEY and CDR2 SVGAGI. Written as DNA, the CDR3 is TGTGCCAGCAGTTCCCGCCCGGACTCTTACCACTTC. As protein: CASSSRPDSYHF.

This sequence joins TRBV5-4 and TRBJ2-7, with TRBD1 identical over 9 bases. This CDR3 contains 15 residues. V was clipped by 4 bases and J by 0 bases; unmatched bases: 5. Germline loops: CDR1 SGHNT, CDR2 YYREEE (reference sequence). CDR3 protein: CASSAGQGFSYEQYF. Written as DNA, the CDR3 is TGTGCCAGCAGCGCGGGACAGGGATTCTCCTACGAGCAGTACTTC.

This clone occurred a few times. The gene calls are TRBV7-9 and TRBJ1-1; D is unresolved. CDR1 and CDR2 from the germline V gene are SEHNR and FQNEAQ (reference sequence). CDR3 length: 12 residues. V lost 1 base to trimming and J lost 3 bases, with 3 bases between them. The CDR3 spells CASSLVYTEAFF. CDR3 nucleotides: TGTGCCAGCAGCTTAGTTTACACTGAAGCTTTCTTT.

This clone was observed a handful of times. The V and J genes are TRBV5-4 and TRBJ2-1; D is undetermined. V was cut by 1 base and J by 5 bases, with 7 bases left in between. CDR1 SGHNT and CDR2 YYREEE come from the germline V gene (reference sequence). The CDR3 has 13 amino acids. CDR3 in DNA: TGTGCCAGCAGCTTGTACGGAAACAATGAGCAGTTCTTC. Its protein is CASSLYGNNEQFF.

The chain joins TRBV6-5 to TRBJ2-1, with D perhaps TRBD1 (6 bases). Trimming cost V 5 bases and J 6 bases, with 14 bases left between them. CDR3 length: 14 amino acids. Germline CDR1 reads MNHEY; CDR2 reads SVGAGI. This chain's CDR3 is CASSTGHFANEQFF. DNA for the CDR3: TGTGCCAGCAGTACGGGACACTTCGCCAATGAGCAGTTCTTC.

V is TRBV27 and J is TRBJ2-1; a possible D gene is TRBD1 (7 bases). The CDR3 extends over 15 amino acids. Germline CDR1 and CDR2: MNHEY and SMNVEV (reference sequence). V lost 6 bases to trimming and J lost 6 bases, with 18 bases between them. This chain's CDR3 is CASRPAHQGGNEQFF. The CDR3 bases are TGTGCCAGCAGGCCCGCACATCAGGGGGGCAATGAGCAGTTCTTC.

This clone was found a few times. The chain combines TRBV15 with TRBJ2-7; 11 nucleotides match TRBD2. CDR1 LNHNV and CDR2 YYDKDF come from the germline V gene (reference sequence). The CDR3 length is 14 residues. V was clipped by 5 bases and J by 4 bases; unmatched bases: 4. Here the CDR3 DNA reads TGTGCCACCAGCCCACGGACTAGCGGGTACGAGCAGTACTTC. Residues: CATSPRTSGYEQYF.

This chain joins TRBV5-4 and TRBJ1-3, with D maybe TRBD1 (5 bases). Trimming pared 2 bases from V and 4 bases from J, leaving 10 bases between. The germline V gene has CDR1 SGHNT and CDR2 YYREEE (reference sequence). The CDR3 sequence is 14 residues long. CDR3 DNA: TGTGCCAGCAGCTTTAAGGGGCTCGGAAACACCATATATTTT. This codes for CASSFKGLGNTIYF.

Only a few counts were recorded for this clone. This chain connects TRBV5-1 to TRBJ2-1, with D hard to call. This CDR3 region has 17 residues. V dropped 0 bases and J dropped 6 bases, with 19 bases sitting between them. Germline V gene data show CDR1 as SGHRS and CDR2 as YFSETQ. The CDR3 nucleotides read TGCGCCAGCAGCTTGGGGGTCGGCCAGGCGACTGGCAATGAGCAGTTCTTC. Translated, it gives CASSLGVGQATGNEQFF.

This clone was found a few times. V is TRBV28 and J is TRBJ1-1, with D perhaps matching TRBD1 (5 bases). V was cut by 8 bases and J by 2 bases, with 15 bases left in between. The germline V gene encodes CDR1 MDHEN and CDR2 SYDVKM. The CDR3 is 14 residues long. CDR3 in DNA: TGTGCCAGCGTCTGGGACCCCGGAAACACTGAAGCTTTCTTT. Amino acids: CASVWDPGNTEAFF.

The chain uses TRBV13 and TRBJ2-7; D unclear. V was shortened by 6 bases and J by 3 bases, with 15 bases between the two germline ends. The germline gives CDR1 PRHDT, CDR2 FYEKMQ (reference sequence). This CDR3 is 14 amino acids long. The CDR3 DNA reads as TGTGCCAGCAGTTTTCTGGGATGGGTCTACGAGCAGTACTTC. This translates into CASSFLGWVYEQYF. Looking up the rest from reference TRBV13 and TRBJ2-7 gives the full variable domain: AAGVIQSPRHLIKEKRETATLKCYPIPRHDTVYWYQQGPGQDPQFLISFYEKMQSDKGSIPDRFSAQQFSDYHSELNMSSLELGDSALYFCASSFLGWVYEQYFGPGTRLTVT.

In its sample, this clone was seen a few times. The J gene is TRBJ2-5, the V gene TRBV9, with 8 bases identical to TRBD1. CDR1 is SGDLS and CDR2 is YYNGEE in the germline V gene. Trimming at V came to 3 bases and at J to 5 bases, leaving 9 bases not matched to a gene. There are 15 residues in the CDR3. The CDR3: CASSERQGMLETQYF. The CDR3 DNA sequence: TGTGCCAGCAGCGAAAGACAGGGGATGCTTGAGACCCAGTACTTC.

This clone was recorded a few times. The junction does not match germline at one end; this may be a read error. CDR3 residues: CSVGTGDRVF. The CDR3 DNA is TGCAGCGTTGGGACAGGAGATCGCGTCTTC. This chain joins TRBV29-1 and TRBJ2-1; 7 bases align to TRBD1. The germline gives CDR1 SQVTM, CDR2 ANQGSEA. CDR3 size: 10 residues.

The chain uses TRBV5-4 and TRBJ2-5, with D perhaps matching TRBD2 (6 bases). Germline assignment: CDR1 SGHNT and CDR2 YYREEE (reference sequence). V was shortened by 2 bases and J by 1 base, with 12 bases between the two germline ends. This CDR3 is built from 15 residues. CDR3 residues: CASSFGRRVQETQYF. The CDR3 nucleotides are TGTGCCAGCAGCTTCGGCCGGAGGGTCCAAGAGACCCAGTACTTC.

This clone was picked up one time. CDR3 bases: TGTGCCAGTAGTCCCGTACGAGGGGTCGTCCGTGGGTATGGCTACACCTTC. As protein: CASSPVRGVVRGYGYTF. The chain employs TRBV19 and TRBJ1-2; possible D gene TRBD1, 5 bases. Germline loops: CDR1 LNHDA, CDR2 SQIVND (reference sequence). Between the trimmed V and J ends, which lost 5 bases and 5 bases, there was a span of 24 bases. The CDR3 covers 17 residues.

This clone was observed a few times. V is TRBV28 and J is TRBJ2-7; no firm D call. This CDR3 region has 13 residues. Deletions cut 2 bases from V and 5 bases from J, with 10 bases between. Germline assignment: CDR1 MDHEN and CDR2 SYDVKM. CDR3 DNA sequence: TGTGCCAGCAGTTTAATGGGTAGTAACGAGCAGTACTTC. The encoded protein is CASSLMGSNEQYF.

In its sample, this clone was seen a few times. The J gene is TRBJ2-7, the V gene TRBV9; D is ambiguous. Germline V CDR1 and CDR2: SGDLS, YYNGEE. The CDR3 runs to 15 residues. The germline V and J ends were trimmed by 2 bases and 3 bases, with 15 bases remaining between them. The CDR3 DNA follows: TGTGCCAGCAGCGTCGGCCCATACATTAACTACGAGCAGTACTTC. It codes for CASSVGPYINYEQYF.

This rearrangement joins TRBV2 to TRBJ1-2; D is undetermined. Trimming removed 7 bases at V and 0 bases at J, with 15 bases between. This CDR3 region has 15 residues. Germline values: CDR1 SNHLY, CDR2 FYNNEI. CDR3 amino acids: CASIGLRLSNYGYTF. DNA for the CDR3: TGTGCCAGCATTGGGCTCCGCCTTTCTAACTATGGCTACACCTTC.

A few counts support this clone. This chain links TRBV5-4 with TRBJ2-5; possibly TRBD2 for D (6 bases). This CDR3 spans 16 amino acids. CDR1 is SGHNT and CDR2 is YYREEE in the germline V gene (reference sequence). Trimming cost V 4 bases and J 1 base, with 17 bases left between them. The CDR3 nucleotides read TGTGCCAGCAGCGGGGCCCCGGGACTTTTCCAAGAGACCCAGTACTTC. Protein: CASSGAPGLFQETQYF.

The genes are TRBV28 and TRBJ2-3, with D tentatively TRBD1 or TRBD2 (6 bases each). The CDR3 contains 15 residues. CDR1 is MDHEN, CDR2 SYDVKM, per germline. V lost 5 bases and J 2 bases, leaving 14 bases between the germline ends. CDR3 sequence reads: CASSTRRGPTDTQYF. The CDR3 bases are TGTGCCAGCAGTACCCGCCGGGGGCCCACAGATACGCAGTATTTT.